This TCR beta chain derives from a study of early T cells in non-severe SARS-CoV-2 infection. TCRdb fed the 5' RACE reads into MiXCR, producing one record per CDR3 protein. The data contain 45,000 or so distinct CDR3 sequences, under 9.5% of them singletons. This CDR3 is built from 14 residues. Per germline, CDR1 SGHTA and CDR2 FQGNSA. Losses at the gene ends were 4 bases for V and 5 bases for J; bases not matched to a gene: 6. This clonotype has just a few counts. This sequence originates from an adult who was a healthcare worker with PCR-confirmed SARS-CoV-2 infection or an uninfected control (not recorded which). The chain uses TRBV7-2 and TRBJ2-3, with TRBD2 matching over 7 bases. Sequenced material: whole blood. CDR3 in amino acids: CASSSRGRGDTQYF. The CDR3 bases are TGTGCCAGCAGCTCGCGGGGGAGAGGAGATACGCAGTATTTT.